The following is a TCR beta chain sequence with its context. Its antigen is not identified. These data belong to a study of CD8+ T cells in alopecia areata. Study at large: After 6 to 18 months of tofacitinib, follow-up continued 6 months off drug.

The germline V and J ends were trimmed by 3 bases and 0 bases, with 15 bases remaining between them. The CDR3 has 16 amino acids. CDR1 and CDR2 (germline): SGDLS, YYNGEE. The study, taken as a whole, reports: Tofacitinib significantly reduced both scalp clonality and expanded CD8+ clones among the top 100. Scalp sequencing also captures normal skin's resident alphabeta T cells.

Following RNA extraction, reverse transcription yielded cDNA that acted as the sequencing template. Clones were read by immunoSEQ multiplex PCR, and TCRdb kept only the in-frame ones, dropping some. The sample carries 90,000 or so clones, 44% recorded once. Described treatment: oral pan-JAK inhibitor, 5-10 mg twice daily. From PBMCs, CD4+ and CD8+ T cells were sorted. The TCR was taken from a human donor with alopecia areata. This chain connects TRBV9 to TRBJ1-1; D is possibly TRBD1 (5 bases). Sample: CD8+ T cells sorted from blood, taken at week 24, from a patient treated with tofacitinib. CDR3 sequence (DNA): TGTGCCAGCAGCGAGGACGGGGCCAATCTGAACACTGAAGCTTTCTTT. This sequence encodes CASSEDGANLNTEAFF.